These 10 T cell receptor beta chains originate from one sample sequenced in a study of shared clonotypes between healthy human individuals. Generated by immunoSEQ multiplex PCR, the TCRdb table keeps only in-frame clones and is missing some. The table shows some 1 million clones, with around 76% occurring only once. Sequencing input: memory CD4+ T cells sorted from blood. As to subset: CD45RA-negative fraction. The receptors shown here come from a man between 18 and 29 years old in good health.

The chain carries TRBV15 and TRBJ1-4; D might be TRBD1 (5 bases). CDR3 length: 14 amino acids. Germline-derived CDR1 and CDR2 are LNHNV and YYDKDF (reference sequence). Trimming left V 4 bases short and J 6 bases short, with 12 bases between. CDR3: CATSTRGGDEKLFF. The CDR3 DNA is TGTGCCACCAGCACGCGCGGGGGGGATGAAAAACTGTTTTTT.

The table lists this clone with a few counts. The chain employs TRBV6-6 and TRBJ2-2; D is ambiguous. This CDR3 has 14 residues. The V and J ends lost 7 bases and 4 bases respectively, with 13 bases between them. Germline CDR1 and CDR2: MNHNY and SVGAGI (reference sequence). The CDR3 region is CASTPKAPTGELFF. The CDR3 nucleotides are TGTGCCAGCACCCCCAAGGCCCCCACCGGGGAGCTGTTTTTT.

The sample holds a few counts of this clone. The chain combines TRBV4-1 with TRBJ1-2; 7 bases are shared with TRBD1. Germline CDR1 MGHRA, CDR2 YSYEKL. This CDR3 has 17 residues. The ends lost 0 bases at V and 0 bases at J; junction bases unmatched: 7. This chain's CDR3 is CASSQEGGQGANYGYTF. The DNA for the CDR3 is TGCGCCAGCAGCCAAGAGGGGGGCCAGGGGGCTAACTATGGCTACACCTTC.

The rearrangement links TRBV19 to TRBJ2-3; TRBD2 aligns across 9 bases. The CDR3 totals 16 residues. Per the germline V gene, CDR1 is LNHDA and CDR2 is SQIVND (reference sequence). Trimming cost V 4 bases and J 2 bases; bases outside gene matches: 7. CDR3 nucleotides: TGTGCCAGTAGTAGCGGCGGGAGGGCCGTCACAGATACGCAGTATTTT. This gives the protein CASSSGGRAVTDTQYF.

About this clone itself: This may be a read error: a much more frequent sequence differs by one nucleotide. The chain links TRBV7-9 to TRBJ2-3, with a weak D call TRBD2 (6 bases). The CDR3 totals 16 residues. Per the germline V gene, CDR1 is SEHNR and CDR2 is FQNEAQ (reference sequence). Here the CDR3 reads CAGSLDRGKGTDTQYF. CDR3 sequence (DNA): TGTGCCGGCAGCTTAGACCGCGGGAAGGGAACAGATACGCAGTATTTT.

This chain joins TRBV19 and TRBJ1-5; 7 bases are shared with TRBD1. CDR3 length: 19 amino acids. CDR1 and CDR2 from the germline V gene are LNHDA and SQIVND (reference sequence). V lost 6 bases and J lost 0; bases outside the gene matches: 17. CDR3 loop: CASSKLRTGTKNSNQPQHF. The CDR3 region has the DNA TGTGCCAGTAGCAAACTCAGGACAGGTACGAAGAATAGCAATCAGCCCCAGCATTTT.

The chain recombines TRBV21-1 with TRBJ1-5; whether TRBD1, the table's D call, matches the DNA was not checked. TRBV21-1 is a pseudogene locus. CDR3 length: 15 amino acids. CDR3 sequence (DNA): TGTGCCAGCAACCCCGACAGGGCAAGCAATCAGCCCCAGCATTTT. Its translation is CASNPDRASNQPQHF.

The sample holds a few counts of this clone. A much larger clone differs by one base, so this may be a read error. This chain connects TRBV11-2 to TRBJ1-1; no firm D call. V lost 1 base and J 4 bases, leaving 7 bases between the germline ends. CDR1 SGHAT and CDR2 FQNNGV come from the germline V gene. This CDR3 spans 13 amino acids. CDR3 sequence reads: CASSLAEGTEAFF. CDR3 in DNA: TGTGCCAGCAGCTTAGCCGAGGGCACTGAAGCTTTCTTT.

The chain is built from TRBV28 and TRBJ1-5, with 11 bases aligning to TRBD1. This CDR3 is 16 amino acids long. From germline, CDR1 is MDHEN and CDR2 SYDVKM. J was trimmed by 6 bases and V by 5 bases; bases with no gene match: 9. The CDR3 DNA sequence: TGTGCCAGCAGTCCTCAGGACAGGGGGCCATCTCAGCCCCAGCATTTT. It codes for CASSPQDRGPSQPQHF. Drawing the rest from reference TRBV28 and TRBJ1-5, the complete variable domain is DVKVTQSSRYLVKRTGEKVFLECVQDMDHENMFWYRQDPGLGLRLIYFSYDVKMKEKGDIPEGYSVSREKKERFSLILESASTNQTSMYLCASSPQDRGPSQPQHFGDGTRLSIL.

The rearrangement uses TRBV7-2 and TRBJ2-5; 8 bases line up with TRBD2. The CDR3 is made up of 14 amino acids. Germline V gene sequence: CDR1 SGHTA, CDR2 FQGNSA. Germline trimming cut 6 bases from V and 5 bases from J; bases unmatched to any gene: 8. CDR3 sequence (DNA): TGTGCCAGCAGGGTCGGGGGGGGTCTCGAGACCCAGTACTTC. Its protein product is CASRVGGGLETQYF.